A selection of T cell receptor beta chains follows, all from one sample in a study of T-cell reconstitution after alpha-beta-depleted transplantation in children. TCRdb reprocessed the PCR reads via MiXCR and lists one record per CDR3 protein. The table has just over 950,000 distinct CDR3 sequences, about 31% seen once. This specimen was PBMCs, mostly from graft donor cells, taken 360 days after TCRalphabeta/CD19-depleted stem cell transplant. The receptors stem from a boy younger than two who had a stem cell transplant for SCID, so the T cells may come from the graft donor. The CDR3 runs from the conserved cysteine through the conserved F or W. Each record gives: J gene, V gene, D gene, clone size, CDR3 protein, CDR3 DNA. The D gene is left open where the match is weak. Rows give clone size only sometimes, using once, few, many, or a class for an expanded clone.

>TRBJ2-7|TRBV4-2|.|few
CASSQEDSYEQYF
TGTGCCAGCAGCCAAGAGGACAGCTACGAGCAGTACTTC
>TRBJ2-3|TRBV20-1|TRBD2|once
CSATTGTSEADTQYF
TGCAGTGCTACTACCGGGACTAGCGAGGCAGATACGCAGTATTTT
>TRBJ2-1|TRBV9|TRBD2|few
CASSVATGTSGARYNEQFF
TGTGCCAGCAGCGTAGCTACCGGGACTAGCGGGGCTCGATACAATGAGCAGTTCTTC
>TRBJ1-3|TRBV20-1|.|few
CSARTGKNGNTIYF
TGCAGTGCTCGAACAGGGAAAAATGGAAACACCATATATTTT
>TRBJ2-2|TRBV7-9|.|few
CASSLKVPGELFF
TGTGCCAGCAGCTTAAAGGTACCCGGGGAGCTGTTTTTT
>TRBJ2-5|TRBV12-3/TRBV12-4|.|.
CASNRYPDPTKETQYF
TGTGCCAGCAACCGCTACCCGGACCCGACCAAGGAGACCCAGTACTTC
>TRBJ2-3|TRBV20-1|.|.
CSATEGAGDTQYF
TGCAGTGCTACGGAGGGGGCGGGAGATACGCAGTATTTT
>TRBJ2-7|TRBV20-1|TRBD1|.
CSASGTGTSYEQYF
TGCAGTGCTAGTGGGACAGGGACCTCCTACGAGCAGTACTTC
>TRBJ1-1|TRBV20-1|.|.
CSARGLYRNTEAFF
TGCAGTGCTAGAGGACTGTACCGGAACACTGAAGCTTTCTTT
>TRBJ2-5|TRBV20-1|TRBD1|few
CSAPTGGLSRETQYF
TGCAGTGCCCCGACAGGGGGCTTGAGTAGAGAGACCCAGTACTTC
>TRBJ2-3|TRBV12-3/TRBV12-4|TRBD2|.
CASSPYGLASSTDTQYF
TGTGCCAGCAGTCCCTACGGACTAGCCTCTAGCACAGATACGCAGTATTTT
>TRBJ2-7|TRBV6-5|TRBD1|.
CASSSQGTGFYEQYF
TGTGCCAGCAGTTCCCAAGGGACAGGGTTCTACGAGCAGTACTTC
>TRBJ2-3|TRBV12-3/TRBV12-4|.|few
CASSPSAGLAWDTQYF
TGTGCCAGCAGCCCCTCGGCGGGGCTAGCGTGGGATACGCAGTATTTT
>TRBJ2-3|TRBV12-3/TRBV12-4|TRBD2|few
CASSPGGVVDTQYF
TGTGCCAGCAGCCCCGGGGGGGTCGTAGATACGCAGTATTTT
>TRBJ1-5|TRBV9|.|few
CASSVTGLGQPQHF
TGTGCCAGCAGCGTGACAGGTTTAGGGCAGCCCCAGCATTTT
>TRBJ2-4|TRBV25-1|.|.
CASSPRGRGTIQYF
TGTGCCAGCAGTCCTCGGGGGCGCGGTACCATTCAGTACTTC
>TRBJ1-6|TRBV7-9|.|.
CASTYGGDRSPLHF
TGTGCCAGCACCTACGGGGGGGATAGATCACCCCTCCACTTT
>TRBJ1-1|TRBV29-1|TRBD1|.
CSVARDRRIEAFF
TGCAGCGTCGCTAGGGACAGAAGAATTGAAGCTTTCTTT
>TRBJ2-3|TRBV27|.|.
CASSTPPHTQYF
TGTGCCAGCAGCACTCCCCCGCATACGCAGTATTTT
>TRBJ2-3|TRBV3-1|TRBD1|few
CASSQDTRDRGRNTQYF
TGTGCCAGCAGCCAAGATACTAGGGACAGGGGGAGAAATACGCAGTATTTT
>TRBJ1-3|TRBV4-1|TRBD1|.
CASSPPGTGEYSGNTIYF
TGCGCCAGCAGCCCACCCGGGACAGGGGAGTATAGTGGAAACACCATATATTTT
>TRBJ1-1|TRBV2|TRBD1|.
CASRSSTGTNTEAFF
TGTGCCAGCAGGTCCTCGACAGGGACCAACACTGAAGCTTTCTTT
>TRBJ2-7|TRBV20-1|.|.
CSAGGSVFAYEQYF
TGCAGTGCAGGGGGTTCGGTATTCGCCTACGAGCAGTACTTC
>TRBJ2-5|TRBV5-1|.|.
CASSLSGAPQETQYF
TGCGCCAGCAGCTTGAGTGGCGCCCCACAAGAGACCCAGTACTTC
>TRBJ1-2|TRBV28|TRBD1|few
CASSLSGTAERYYGYTF
TGTGCCAGCAGCCTCTCCGGGACAGCAGAGAGGTACTATGGCTACACCTTC
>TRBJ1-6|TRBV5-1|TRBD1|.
CASSNPGQDGNSPLHF
TGCGCCAGCAGCAATCCGGGACAGGATGGAAATTCACCCCTCCACTTT
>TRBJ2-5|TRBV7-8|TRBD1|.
CASSLGQGVGTLTETQYF
TGTGCCAGCAGCTTGGGACAGGGGGTCGGAACTCTGACAGAGACCCAGTACTTC
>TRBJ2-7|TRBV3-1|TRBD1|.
CASSHTPGQGLHEQYF
TGTGCCAGCAGCCATACACCGGGACAGGGCCTCCACGAGCAGTACTTC
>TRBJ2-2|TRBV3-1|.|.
CASSYGSGTGELFF
TGTGCCAGCAGTTACGGATCGGGCACCGGGGAGCTGTTTTTT
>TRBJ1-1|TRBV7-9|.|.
CASSLKGRLGTEAFF
TGTGCCAGCAGCTTAAAGGGCCGGCTAGGAACTGAAGCTTTCTTT
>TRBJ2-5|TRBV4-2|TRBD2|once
CASSQGGGKRGGETQYF
TGTGCCAGCAGCCAAGGGGGTGGTAAGCGGGGAGGGGAGACCCAGTACTTC
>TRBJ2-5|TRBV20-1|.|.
CSARKAARGTQYF
TGCAGTGCTAGGAAAGCGGCCCGGGGGACCCAGTACTTC
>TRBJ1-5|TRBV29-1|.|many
CSVASSNQPQHF
TGCAGCGTTGCCAGTAGCAATCAGCCCCAGCATTTT